One and the same sample provided the 31 T cell receptor beta chains below, sequenced in a study of cytomegalovirus exposure and HLA in healthy donors. PCR amplification relied on 60 Vbeta primers (plus 13 Jbeta primers). Repertoires were generated with immunoSEQ multiplex PCR, while TCRdb's copy carries only in-frame clones and drops some. The table has about 160,000 clones, 60% to 80% seen once; the top ten hold about 2.4%. Sequenced material: PBMCs. The receptors stem from a woman aged 40 to 49 in good health and CMV-seropositive.

J is TRBJ1-2 and V is TRBV28; 10 positions match TRBD1. Germline V gene lookup returns CDR1 MDHEN and CDR2 SYDVKM. Germline trimming cut 5 bases from V and 8 bases from J; bases unmatched to any gene: 14. The CDR3 extends over 16 amino acids. The CDR3 protein is CASSTISGDRGRGYTF. Here the CDR3 DNA reads TGTGCCAGCAGTACTATCTCAGGAGACAGGGGGCGAGGCTACACCTTC.

This clone has just a few counts. The chain joins TRBV18 to TRBJ1-1, with 8 bases that match TRBD1. V gave up 3 bases and J gave up 2 bases; unmatched junction bases: 2. CDR3 length: 14 residues. From germline, CDR1 is KGHSH and CDR2 LQKENI. The CDR3 sequence: CASSPTGGNTEAFF. The CDR3 coding sequence is TGTGCCAGCTCACCTACAGGGGGAAACACTGAAGCTTTCTTT.

This chain links TRBV6-6 with TRBJ2-1; 9 positions match TRBD2. The CDR3 runs 16 residues. Germline V gives CDR1 MNHNY, CDR2 SVGAGI (reference sequence). V shed 2 bases and J 7 bases; nucleotides not matched to a gene: 9. CDR3 amino acids: CASSYGGGGAGNEQFF. CDR3 DNA sequence: TGTGCCAGCAGTTACGGAGGCGGGGGGGCCGGAAATGAGCAGTTCTTC.

This clone has more than one count but fewer than ten. V gene TRBV6-5 combines with J gene TRBJ2-5, with 7 bases lining up with TRBD1. J gave up 5 bases and V 10 bases, and 13 bases lay outside the gene matches. Per germline, CDR1 MNHEY and CDR2 SVGAGI. The CDR3 sequence is 14 residues long. The DNA of the CDR3 is TGTGCCATAACCGCCCACGACAGGGAGGAGACCCAGTACTTC. This translates into CAITAHDREETQYF.

The chain has TRBV7-9 and TRBJ1-2, with D possibly TRBD1 on 5 matching bases. CDR1 and CDR2 from the germline V gene are SEHNR and FQNEAQ (reference sequence). This CDR3 comprises 16 residues. V lost 5 bases to trimming and J lost 0 bases, with 16 bases between them. The CDR3 here is CASSRGGTEANYGYTF. The CDR3 DNA is TGTGCCAGCAGCCGAGGAGGGACCGAAGCTAACTATGGCTACACCTTC.

The chain uses TRBV6-5 and TRBJ2-7; 7 positions agree with TRBD1. The CDR3 spans 15 residues. Germline V gives CDR1 MNHEY, CDR2 SVGAGI. After removal of 0 bases from V and 2 bases from J, the junction contained 4 bases not matched to a gene. The CDR3 DNA follows: TGTGCCAGCAGTTACTCAGGCGGACAGGCCTACGAGCAGTACTTC. Translation gives CASSYSGGQAYEQYF.

This clone was observed once. V and J are TRBV19 and TRBJ1-2; the match to TRBD1 covers 7 bases. The CDR3 loop spans 14 amino acids. CDR1 and CDR2 from the germline V gene are LNHDA and SQIVND (reference sequence). The trim removed 7 bases at V and 3 bases at J, leaving 8 bases unmatched. The CDR3 sequence: CASNSGTAHYGYTF. The DNA for the CDR3 is TGTGCCAGTAACTCGGGGACAGCACACTATGGCTACACCTTC.

This clone was picked up one time. The V gene is TRBV7-8, the J gene TRBJ2-1; D is unclear. Trimming stripped 5 bases from V and 12 bases from J, with 14 bases between. CDR3 length: 12 residues. Germline assignment: CDR1 SGHVS and CDR2 FQNEAQ. CDR3 nucleotide sequence: TGTGCCAGCAGCCCTCTTATGAGTACGCAGTTCTTC. It specifies CASSPLMSTQFF.

This chain joins TRBV15 and TRBJ1-2, with D uncertain. In germline, CDR1 is LNHNV, CDR2 YYDKDF (reference sequence). The CDR3 runs 14 residues. V lost 0 bases to trimming and J lost 9 bases, with 14 bases between them. The DNA of the CDR3 is TGTGCCACCAGCAGAGATCGTACAGCAAAGAGCTACACCTTC. Its protein is CATSRDRTAKSYTF.

The V gene is TRBV14, the J gene TRBJ1-1; weak D call: TRBD1 (5 bases). The CDR3 is 14 amino acids. Per the germline V gene, CDR1 is SGHDN and CDR2 is FVKESK. The ends were cut back, 4 bases at V and 5 bases at J, with 14 bases in the middle. The CDR3 reads CASSPLKGVTEAFF. Written as DNA, the CDR3 is TGTGCCAGCAGCCCCCTTAAAGGGGTGACTGAAGCTTTCTTT. The full variable domain, in which reference TRBV14 and TRBJ1-1 provide the parts outside the CDR3, is EAGVTQFPSHSVIEKGQTVTLRCDPISGHDNLYWYRRVMGKEIKFLLHFVKESKQDESGMPNNRFLAERTGGTYSTLKVQPAELEDSGVYFCASSPLKGVTEAFFGQGTRLTVV.

This chain links TRBV7-9 with TRBJ2-3, with 13 positions matching TRBD2. This CDR3 contains 17 residues. V lost 1 base to trimming and J lost 7 bases; unmatched junction nucleotides: 8. CDR1 and CDR2 (germline): SEHNR, FQNEAQ (reference sequence). The CDR3 bases are TGTGCCAGCAGCTTAGAGGGACTAGCGGGGCACGGGAATACGCAGTATTTT. It encodes CASSLEGLAGHGNTQYF.

In DNA form, the CDR3 reads TGCGCCAGCAGCCAAGATCGAGGCCAGACCGGAGGCTACACCTTC. Its translation is CASSQDRGQTGGYTF. This rearrangement joins TRBV4-3 to TRBJ1-2; D ambiguous. The CDR3 length is 15 residues. The germline CDR1 and CDR2 sequences are LGHNA and YSLEER. The V end was cut by 0 bases, the J end by 8 bases, with 16 bases between.

The chain links TRBV5-1 to TRBJ1-1; TRBD1 matches at 7 bases. Germline trimming cut 4 bases from V and 6 bases from J; bases unmatched to any gene: 12. CDR1 is SGHRS and CDR2 is YFSETQ in the germline V gene. The CDR3 contains 15 residues. CDR3 in amino acids: CASSPGQPEISEAFF. The DNA of the CDR3 is TGCGCCAGCAGCCCGGGACAGCCCGAGATCTCTGAAGCTTTCTTT.

The V call is TRBV28, the J call TRBJ1-5; no clear D gene. Per germline, CDR1 MDHEN and CDR2 SYDVKM. Deletions cut 10 bases from V and 5 bases from J, with 6 bases between. The CDR3 sequence is 10 residues long. CDR3 bases: TGTGCCACCGGGGATCAGCCCCAGCATTTT. Its translation: CATGDQPQHF.

The J gene is TRBJ2-1, the V gene TRBV5-1, with D unclear. The CDR3 is 15 amino acids. V dropped 1 base and J dropped 1 base, with 9 bases sitting between them. Germline values: CDR1 SGHRS, CDR2 YFSETQ. CDR3 loop: CASSLPARSYNEQFF. CDR3 sequence (DNA): TGCGCCAGCAGCTTGCCTGCGAGATCCTACAATGAGCAGTTCTTC.

This rearrangement joins TRBV18 to TRBJ2-2; 7 bases are a match to TRBD2. Trimming at V came to 3 bases and at J to 4 bases, leaving 11 bases not matched to a gene. Germline V gives CDR1 KGHSH, CDR2 LQKENI. The CDR3 has 17 residues. The CDR3 coding sequence is TGTGCCAGCTCACCCCTGAATGCACTAGCGTCCACCGGGGAGCTGTTTTTT. Protein product: CASSPLNALASTGELFF.

This clone has more than one count but fewer than ten. V gene TRBV9 combines with J gene TRBJ2-5, with D unclear. The V and J ends lost 3 bases and 3 bases respectively, with 6 bases between them. Germline assignment: CDR1 SGDLS and CDR2 YYNGEE. This CDR3 has 12 amino acids. In nucleotides, the CDR3 is TGTGCCAGCAGCGCAGAAGAAGAGACCCAGTACTTC. It codes for CASSAEEETQYF.

This clone was seen a handful of times. The chain is built from TRBV4-3 and TRBJ1-1, with D maybe TRBD1 (5 bases). The CDR3 extends over 15 amino acids. Between the trimmed V and J ends, which lost 0 bases and 4 bases, there was a span of 12 bases. Germline values: CDR1 LGHNA, CDR2 YSLEER. The CDR3 sequence: CASSQEIRQGTEAFF. In DNA form, the CDR3 reads TGCGCCAGCAGCCAAGAAATACGGCAGGGCACTGAAGCTTTCTTT.

V and J are TRBV5-1 and TRBJ2-3; 7 bases fit TRBD2. V shed 7 bases and J 4 bases; nucleotides not matched to a gene: 12. The CDR3 extends over 15 amino acids. Germline CDR1 SGHRS, CDR2 YFSETQ. This CDR3 is CASRPEPTSADTQYF. The CDR3 DNA is TGCGCCAGCCGCCCGGAGCCTACTAGCGCAGATACGCAGTATTTT. The variable domain in full, completed from reference TRBV5-1 and TRBJ2-3, reads KAGVTQTPRYLIKTRGQQVTLSCSPISGHRSVSWYQQTPGQGLQFLFEYFSETQRNKGNFPGRFSGRQFSNSRSEMNVSTLELGDSALYLCASRPEPTSADTQYFGPGTRLTVL.

This clone was recorded a few times. The gene calls are TRBV12-5 and TRBJ1-1; D is perhaps TRBD1 (5 bases). This CDR3 contains 14 residues. Trimming took off 3 bases at V and 5 bases at J, with 13 bases between the two ends. Germline CDR1 and CDR2: LGHNT and FRNRAP. CDR3 amino acids: CASGLAGKGTEAFF. The CDR3 coding sequence is TGTGCTAGTGGTTTAGCAGGGAAAGGTACTGAAGCTTTCTTT.

This chain joins TRBV5-6 and TRBJ1-3; possibly TRBD1 for D (5 bases). This CDR3 spans 16 amino acids. V dropped 0 bases and J dropped 1 base, with 11 bases sitting between them. Germline V gene lookup returns CDR1 SGHDT and CDR2 YYEEEE. The CDR3 sequence: CASSLVVSGSGNTIYF. DNA of the CDR3: TGTGCCAGCAGCTTGGTCGTATCAGGGTCTGGAAACACCATATATTTT.

The chain recombines TRBV7-2 with TRBJ1-1, with 7 bases that match TRBD1. V shed 1 base, J shed 4 bases, and the junction held 3 bases outside the gene matches. Germline lookup yields CDR1 SGHTA and CDR2 FQGNSA. CDR3 length: 14 amino acids. CDR3 nucleotide sequence: TGTGCCAGCAGCTTAGACAGGGGAACCACTGAAGCTTTCTTT. Protein: CASSLDRGTTEAFF.

The V and J genes are TRBV16 and TRBJ1-1; unclear D gene. CDR1 is KGHSY and CDR2 is FQNENV in the germline V gene. The germline V and J ends were trimmed by 0 bases and 1 base, with 9 bases remaining between them. The CDR3 covers 15 residues. The DNA of the CDR3 is TGTGCCAGCAGCCAATCTGGGCGGGAGAACACTGAAGCTTTCTTT. As protein: CASSQSGRENTEAFF. Looking up the rest from reference TRBV16 and TRBJ1-1 gives the full variable domain: GEEVAQTPKHLVRGEGQKAKLYCAPIKGHSYVFWYQQVLKNEFKFLISFQNENVFDETGMPKERFSAKCLPNSPCSLEIQATKLEDSAVYFCASSQSGRENTEAFFGQGTRLTVV.

This chain links TRBV4-3 with TRBJ1-4; 10 nucleotides align to TRBD1. The germline CDR1 and CDR2 sequences are LGHNA and YSLEER. Losses at the gene ends were 0 bases for V and 8 bases for J; bases not matched to a gene: 9. The CDR3 contains 17 residues. This CDR3 reads CASSQDSRQGAREKLFF. The DNA for the CDR3 is TGCGCCAGCAGCCAAGATTCCCGACAGGGGGCTCGGGAAAAACTGTTTTTT.

This rearrangement joins TRBV7-9 to TRBJ2-7; D is perhaps TRBD2 (5 bases). Germline V CDR1 and CDR2: SEHNR, FQNEAQ (reference sequence). The CDR3 is 13 amino acids. Trimming cost V 3 bases and J 2 bases, with 8 bases left between them. CDR3 loop: CASSFHGAYEQYF. CDR3 DNA sequence: TGTGCCAGCAGCTTCCACGGGGCCTACGAGCAGTACTTC.

This sequence joins TRBV7-2 and TRBJ2-7; D remains unclear. The CDR3 totals 15 residues. V was cut by 1 base and J by 3 bases, with 13 bases left in between. CDR1 is SGHTA and CDR2 is FQGNSA in the germline V gene. CDR3 nucleotide sequence: TGTGCCAGCAGCTTAGACCCGGCTAGGAACTACGAGCAGTACTTC. This sequence encodes CASSLDPARNYEQYF.

This clone was picked up a small number of times. The J gene is TRBJ1-2, the V gene TRBV7-2; 7 nucleotides agree with TRBD1. The CDR3 runs to 14 residues. Germline V gene data show CDR1 as SGHTA and CDR2 as FQGNSA. After removal of 6 bases from V and 2 bases from J, the junction contained 6 bases not matched to a gene. CDR3 in DNA: TGTGCCAGCAGTCGGACGACAGGGAACTATGGCTACACCTTC. As protein: CASSRTTGNYGYTF. The entire variable domain, with the rest obtained from reference TRBV7-2 and TRBJ1-2, is as follows: GAGVSQSPSNKVTEKGKDVELRCDPISGHTALYWYRQSLGQGLEFLIYFQGNSAPDKSGLPSDRFSAERTGGSVSTLTIQRTQQEDSAVYLCASSRTTGNYGYTFGSGTRLTVV.

The genes are TRBV5-4 and TRBJ1-6, with D unclear. CDR3 length equals 13 residues. The germline V gene has CDR1 SGHNT and CDR2 YYREEE (reference sequence). The germline V and J ends were trimmed by 5 bases and 5 bases, with 8 bases remaining between them. Here the CDR3 DNA reads TGTGCCAGCAGTCTAAGAAATAATTCACCCCTCCACTTT. Translating it yields CASSLRNNSPLHF.

CDR3: CASSFGTGPQETQYF. Written as DNA, the CDR3 is TGCGCCAGCAGCTTTGGGACAGGGCCCCAAGAGACCCAGTACTTC. This chain links TRBV5-1 with TRBJ2-5; TRBD1 matches 9 bases. Trimming cost V 2 bases and J 1 base; bases outside gene matches: 3. Germline lookup yields CDR1 SGHRS and CDR2 YFSETQ. The CDR3 runs to 15 residues.

The chain employs TRBV5-5 and TRBJ2-7, with TRBD2 matching 10 bases. In germline, CDR1 is SGHKS, CDR2 YYEKEE (reference sequence). The CDR3 is made up of 14 amino acids. V lost 1 base to trimming and J lost 4 bases; unmatched junction nucleotides: 2. The CDR3 loop reads CASSLTSGIYEQYF. Here the CDR3 DNA reads TGTGCCAGCAGCTTGACTAGCGGGATATACGAGCAGTACTTC.

The chain couples TRBV2 to TRBJ1-5; no definite D call. This CDR3 has 14 residues. The germline CDR1 and CDR2 sequences are SNHLY and FYNNEI. The ends were cut back, 1 base at V and 5 bases at J, with 9 bases in the middle. The CDR3, as DNA: TGTGCCAGCAGTGAAGAAATGGGAGATCAGCCCCAGCATTTT. This sequence encodes CASSEEMGDQPQHF.